This T cell receptor beta chain comes out of a study of T-cell memory formation after mild COVID-19. In the study overall: Clusters were largely donor specific. Study-wide findings and caveats: Clones that contracted from day 15 to 85 were balanced CD4/CD8, while later expanders leaned CD4+. The pre-infection memory compartment contained some responding clones, suggesting cross-reactive memory joined.

TCR alpha and TCR beta cDNA libraries carrying sample barcodes and UMIs came from 5'RACE with constant-segment primers. MiXCR, applied by TCRdb to the 5' RACE reads, yields one record per CDR3 protein. This sample has approximately 560,000 distinct CDR3 sequences, with 15% to 20% found just once. The table lists this clonotype with a few counts. Antigen unknown. The sequence was collected from an adult woman who had mild COVID-19 (a few samples of this study predate the infection). Cell type and time point are not known. Material: PBMCs or a T cell subset sorted from them (not recorded which).

This CDR3 is CSVIRGTDTQYF. The CDR3, as DNA: TGCAGCGTGATCCGTGGCACAGATACGCAGTATTTT. This chain links TRBV29-1 with TRBJ2-3; D call uncertain. CDR1 SQVTM and CDR2 ANQGSEA come from the germline V gene. This CDR3 is built from 12 residues. V lost 6 bases and J 1 base, leaving 8 bases between the germline ends.